The T cell receptor beta chain under discussion was sequenced for a study of T cells in Graves' hyperthyroidism and ophthalmopathy. General study findings and limits: Prediction of ophthalmopathy progression came a median around 6 months pre-onset.

Comment on this clonotype: Antigen unknown.

J was trimmed by 8 bases and V by 3 bases; bases with no gene match: 4. CDR1 is SGDLS and CDR2 is YYNGEE in the germline V gene. This CDR3 comprises 12 residues. Amplification yielded TCR beta CDR3 regions, with RNA transcripts as the source. RT-PCR in the first round (using the HTBI primer set) targeted the TCR CDR3. Via MiXCR, TCRdb re-called the multiplex PCR reads, giving one row per CDR3 protein. The sample has under 300,000 distinct CDR3 sequences, about 25% seen once. Sequenced input: blood. J is TRBJ1-2 and V is TRBV9; 7 bases are a match to TRBD1. This receptor was identified in a man aged 35 to 55 with Graves' hyperthyroidism that later progressed to Graves' ophthalmopathy. The CDR3 spells CASSAGTEGYTF. CDR3 sequence (DNA): TGTGCCAGCAGCGCCGGGACAGAGGGCTACACCTTC.